Listed below are T cell receptor beta chains from one sample, sequenced in a study of blood T cells in healthy people across ages. From the 5' RACE reads, TCRdb called clonotypes with MiXCR, one entry per CDR3 protein. The table records around 990,000 distinct CDR3 sequences, 30% to 40% of them present only once. The source material was blood. Source of these receptors: a young man in good health. CDR3s include the opening cysteine and the closing phenylalanine or tryptophan. The D gene is left open where the match is weak. Not every row has a clone size; where given, it reads once, few, many or a size class.

j_gene | v_gene | d_gene | abundance | CDR3aa | CDR3nt
TRBJ1-4 | TRBV5-4 | - | - | CASRLDRVNEKLFF | TGTGCCAGCCGCTTGGACAGAGTAAATGAAAAACTGTTTTTT
TRBJ1-1 | TRBV5-1 | - | - | CASSSDLGDTEAFF | TGCGCCAGCAGCTCGGACCTGGGGGACACTGAAGCTTTCTTT
TRBJ2-3 | TRBV29-1 | - | many | CSAGVASTDTQYF | TGCAGCGCGGGCGTCGCTAGCACAGATACGCAGTATTTT
TRBJ1-2 | TRBV10-3 | - | - | CAISVEGAYGYTF | TGTGCCATCAGTGTGGAAGGAGCCTATGGCTACACCTTC
TRBJ2-1 | TRBV2 | TRBD2 | - | CASGPGLANPGRTYNEQFF | TGTGCCAGCGGACCGGGACTAGCGAACCCTGGCCGGACATACAATGAGCAGTTCTTC
TRBJ1-1 | TRBV3-1 | - | - | CASSHYAGGGSEAFF | TGTGCCAGCAGCCATTATGCTGGGGGTGGATCTGAAGCTTTCTTT
TRBJ1-1 | TRBV20-1 | TRBD1 | few | CSARDRVDTEAFF | TGCAGTGCTAGGGACAGGGTGGACACTGAAGCTTTCTTT
TRBJ2-7 | TRBV6-5 | - | - | CAGSYSRATIREQYF | TGTGCCGGCAGTTACTCGAGGGCGACGATTCGCGAGCAGTACTTC
TRBJ2-5 | TRBV20-1 | - | once | CSARPLRWETQYF | TGCAGTGCTAGACCCCTCCGGTGGGAGACCCAGTACTTC
TRBJ1-2 | TRBV6-6 | TRBD1 | few | CASSYSRQGGDYGYTF | TGTGCCAGCAGTTACTCCAGACAGGGAGGGGACTATGGCTACACCTTC
TRBJ1-5 | TRBV12-3/TRBV12-4 | - | - | CASSFRGFNQPQHF | TGTGCCAGCAGTTTCCGGGGTTTTAATCAGCCCCAGCATTTT
TRBJ1-1 | TRBV7-2 | - | few | CASSLVGVGPGTTFF | -
TRBJ2-7 | TRBV30 | TRBD2 | - | CAWSPSGVVDNEQYF | TGTGCCTGGAGTCCTAGCGGGGTGGTAGACAATGAGCAGTACTTC
TRBJ1-2 | TRBV5-1 | - | few | CASSFNDALYGYTF | TGCGCCAGCAGCTTTAATGACGCCCTCTATGGCTACACCTTC
TRBJ1-3 | TRBV4-3 | TRBD1 | once | CASSQHTSTDRDSGNTIYF | TGCGCCAGCAGCCAGCATACATCCACGGACAGGGACTCTGGAAACACCATATATTTT
TRBJ2-7 | TRBV4-3 | - | - | CASSLRQAVNNEQYF | TGCGCCAGCAGCCTCCGACAGGCCGTCAACAATGAGCAGTACTTC
TRBJ2-7 | TRBV6-1 | - | - | CASRHRPGTFTENEQYF | TGTGCCAGCAGACACCGCCCGGGGACTTTCACCGAAAATGAGCAGTACTTC
TRBJ2-5 | TRBV4-3 | TRBD2 | - | CASSQDFSRLAARLQYF | TGCGCCAGCAGCCAAGATTTCTCGCGACTAGCGGCCCGCCTACAGTACTTC
TRBJ1-1 | TRBV6-2/TRBV6-3 | - | - | CASRGWGPLNTEAFF | TGTGCCAGCAGGGGGTGGGGTCCCCTGAACACTGAAGCTTTCTTT
TRBJ1-1 | TRBV9 | - | - | CASSPPGGATEAFF | TGTGCCAGCAGCCCCCCGGGAGGGGCCACTGAAGCTTTCTTT
TRBJ2-4 | TRBV6-2/TRBV6-3 | - | - | CASSYEAVDNEQYF | TGTGCCAGCAGTTACGAGGCGGTGGACAATGAGCAGTACTTC
TRBJ1-5 | TRBV10-3 | TRBD1 | - | CATQGGLYSNQPQHF | TGTGCCACCCAGGGGGGCCTCTATAGCAATCAGCCCCAGCATTTT
TRBJ2-1 | TRBV4-2 | TRBD1 | - | CASSQEETGDNEQFF | TGTGCCAGCAGCCAAGAGGAGACAGGGGACAATGAGCAGTTCTTC
TRBJ1-6 | TRBV20-1 | - | once | CSARTAGQGIASSYNSPLHF | TGCAGTGCTAGAACCGCAGGGCAGGGGATTGCGAGCTCCTATAATTCACCCCTCCACTTT
TRBJ2-3 | TRBV12-3/TRBV12-4 | TRBD1 | - | CASSTRQGASTDTQYF | TGTGCCAGCAGTACCCGACAGGGGGCGAGCACAGATACGCAGTATTTT
TRBJ2-5 | TRBV4-3 | - | - | CASSQGGGPSAETQYF | TGCGCCAGCAGCCAAGGGGGCGGGCCCTCGGCGGAGACCCAGTACTTC
TRBJ1-1 | TRBV15 | TRBD1 | - | CATSGDRGPNTEAFF | TGTGCCACCAGCGGGGACAGGGGGCCGAACACTGAAGCTTTCTTT
TRBJ2-1 | TRBV2 | - | - | CASRDLPRDEQFF | TGTGCCAGCAGAGACCTTCCCAGAGATGAGCAGTTCTTC
TRBJ1-1 | TRBV10-3 | TRBD1 | - | CAISGQGLHTGAFF | TGTGCCATCTCGGGACAGGGTTTGCACACTGGAGCTTTCTTT
TRBJ2-3 | TRBV9 | TRBD2 | - | CASSGGGSNTDTQYF | TGTGCCAGCAGCGGGGGGGGATCCAACACAGATACGCAGTATTTT
TRBJ2-6 | TRBV20-1 | - | - | CSARQGPKGAGANVLTF | TGCAGTGCTAGACAAGGACCCAAAGGGGCTGGGGCCAACGTCCTGACTTTC
TRBJ2-7 | TRBV10-3 | - | few | CAIGILSYEQYF | TGTGCCATCGGCATTCTGTCCTACGAGCAGTACTTC
TRBJ2-5 | TRBV12-3/TRBV12-4 | - | few | CASSLGDVTGTQYF | TGTGCCAGCAGTTTAGGGGATGTTACGGGGACCCAGTACTTC
TRBJ2-5 | TRBV12-3/TRBV12-4 | - | few | CASSFGSSGTQYF | TGTGCCAGCAGTTTTGGTTCAAGTGGGACCCAGTACTTC
TRBJ2-7 | TRBV7-9 | - | - | CASSFTTGPYEQYF | TGTGCCAGCAGCTTTACGACGGGACCCTACGAGCAGTACTTC
TRBJ1-5 | TRBV2 | - | - | CASSNNPNQPQHF | TGTGCCAGCAGTAACAATCCGAATCAGCCCCAGCATTTT
TRBJ2-4 | TRBV20-1 | TRBD1 | - | CSARAPLQGASNIQYF | TGCAGTGCTAGGGCCCCCCTACAGGGGGCCTCTAACATTCAGTACTTC
TRBJ2-3 | TRBV7-2 | - | - | CASSSGTTNTDTQYF | TGTGCCAGCAGCTCCGGGACAACCAACACAGATACGCAGTATTTT